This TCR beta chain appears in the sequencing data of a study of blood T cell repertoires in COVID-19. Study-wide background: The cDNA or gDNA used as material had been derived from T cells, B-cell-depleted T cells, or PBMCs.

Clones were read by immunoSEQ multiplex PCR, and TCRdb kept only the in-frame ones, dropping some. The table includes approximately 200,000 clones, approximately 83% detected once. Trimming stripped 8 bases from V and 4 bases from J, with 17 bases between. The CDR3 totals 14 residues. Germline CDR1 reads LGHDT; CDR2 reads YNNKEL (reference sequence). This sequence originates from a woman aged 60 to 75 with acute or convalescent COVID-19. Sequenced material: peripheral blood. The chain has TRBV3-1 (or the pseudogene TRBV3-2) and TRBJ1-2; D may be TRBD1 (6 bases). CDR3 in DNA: TGTGCCAGCCGAGAAACAGGGACAAGCTATGGCTACACCTTC. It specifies CASRETGTSYGYTF.